This record concerns one TCR beta chain sequence. In the PCR, 60 Vbeta and 13 Jbeta primers were used. How the authors handled the data: A later analysis counted roughly 74 million unique TCR beta chains, some 12 million shared. Only in-frame clones appear in the TCRdb table, and some are missing; sequencing was by immunoSEQ multiplex PCR. V and J calls plus clone size are reproduced from that table; the DNA served to infer D and trimming. This sample carries about 85,000 clones, roughly 73% of them seen once, and the ten largest clones take over 2%. These data originate in a study of cytomegalovirus exposure and HLA in healthy donors. Study background: A prior analysis found 117 million unique TCR beta sequences from about 179 million T cells.

The CDR3 loop spans 12 amino acids. V lost 6 bases, J lost 5 bases, and 10 bases lay in between. Germline CDR1 MNHEY, CDR2 SMNVEV (reference sequence). The TCR was taken from a boy aged 10-17 years in good health and CMV-seronegative. J is TRBJ1-1 and V is TRBV27; no definite D call. Sequenced sample: PBMCs. The CDR3 loop reads CASRAGGTEAFF. The CDR3 coding sequence is TGTGCCAGCAGGGCAGGAGGAACTGAAGCTTTCTTT.